This T cell receptor beta chain was sequenced for a study of cytomegalovirus exposure and HLA in healthy donors (dated by TCRdb to 2017 to 2019). For the study in its entirety: In an earlier analysis of approximately 640 of the donors, about 260 Gb of sequence data and 117 million unique TCR beta sequences from about 179 million T cells were reported. The study aimed to test whether cataloging public T cell receptors could reveal signatures of past pathogen exposure. An early release that covered 640 HLA-typed donors contained around 330 gigabases of sequencing data and tens of millions of unique TCR sequences. The later analysis used no new phenotypic data to find candidate immune exposures, relying instead on TCR beta sequences and their occurrence across donors. In a later genetic analysis, genome-wide SNP genotypes for about 65% of the 666 donors were used, and that subset was treated as a discovery cohort. Among 398 genotyped donors of the cohort, an average of 235,054 unique TCR beta nucleotide sequences were sequenced per donor, roughly a sixth of them non-productive. All discovery cohort repertoires had been generated on a single sequencing platform. An earlier analysis of around 540 of the donors applied high-throughput TCR beta sequencing to assess whether each TCR beta V gene segment acted as functional or pseudogenic. Roughly 5 DR-DQ haplotypes were handled as single units for association and clustering, since linkage in the cohort was strong. Donor age, sex, ethnicity and CMV serostatus were compiled together with the repertoire data. The study combined high-throughput TCR immunosequencing, statistical association of individual TCRs with disease status, and machine learning to predict cytomegalovirus infection status. Among the approximately 430 genotyped donors, approximately 82% belonged to the genetic ancestry cluster associated with self-reported Caucasian donors. Along with the approximately 700-subject first cohort, a separate validation cohort of 120 different subjects was used. The number of typed donors differed by locus: about 620-640 for A, B, C, DRB1 and DQB1; about 520 for DQA1; approximately 610 for DPA1; and 400 to 480 for DPB1. Both class I and class II loci were covered by HLA typing, at four-digit resolution. A later analysis re-examined previously published TCR beta repertoires from roughly 650 donors and added high-resolution HLA genotyping to investigate patterns of TCR occurrence. The study used immunosequencing to profile the T cell repertoires of approximately 650 subjects and linked those repertoires to cytomegalovirus serostatus.

The cohort was made up of 666 healthy bone marrow donors. At the time of sampling, every cohort member was nominally healthy, though immune exposures that went unrecorded were likely present. The donor tested CMV seronegative, placing the donor among the 350 to 400 seronegative members of the cohort. A peripheral blood sample was collected from each donor, and TCR beta sequencing was performed on peripheral blood mononuclear cells. The Qiagen DNeasy Blood Extraction Kit was used to extract genomic DNA from the blood cell samples. To note about this clone: This clone's antigen is unknown. Nothing much larger sits one base from this clone, and base qualities are not available.

What the research found in general, with its limitations: A later analysis reported that several top co-occurrence clusters appeared linked to parvovirus B19, influenza, CMV and Epstein-Barr virus. Most TCR sequences were observed very rarely across donors, whereas some public TCRs were present in many individuals. A further reported finding was that TCR beta sequences accurately predicted the HLA-A and HLA-B alleles for most subjects in the first cohort. A few of the identified cytomegalovirus-associated TCR beta chains were confirmed in vitro to be specific for cytomegalovirus antigens. In this cohort, only TCR beta chains were sequenced, and detectable features were limited by the absence of alpha or paired-chain data. Cytomegalovirus status was reported to be diagnosed by the classifier with high specificity and sensitivity in both the original and validation cohorts. A later analysis found that HLA-associated TCR beta chains were more clonally expanded and had lower generation probabilities than equally common non-associated chains. A later genetic analysis reported fewer N-insertions in productive TCRs among donors in an Asian-associated ancestry cluster than the roughly 700-donor mean. Linkage disequilibrium might explain the correlated functional status among segregating V segments, but an unknown experimental factor could not be ruled out. The only immune exposure information available for the cohort was CMV serostatus. The earlier analysis of approximately 560 of the donors excluded approximately 17 rarely observed V segments, including chromosome 9 orphons, because counts were too low. In a later analysis, over 15,000 TCR beta sequences were associated with specific HLA alleles at a false discovery rate of 0.05. In a later genetic analysis, a missense DCLRE1C variant was associated with V-gene and J-gene trimming of TCR beta chains, and the association was replicated in an independent cohort. A cluster of highly shared sequence variants was judged likely to be a technical artifact of the sequencing pipeline. Because some donors lacked HLA typing at each locus, the association tests relied only on the typed subset. In an earlier analysis of a few hundred of the donors, most TCR beta V segments were observed in productive rearrangements about 87% or about 30% of the time, broadly matching IMGT annotations. When HLA alleles, especially DR and DQ, strongly co-occurred, attributing TCR associations to individual alleles was difficult. A total of 150 or so TCR beta chains were listed by the study as associated with cytomegalovirus. In a later analysis, TCR association rates were found to vary across HLA loci, with the most associated TCRs seen for DRB1 alleles and the fewest for HLA-C alleles. According to a later analysis, most CMV-associated TCR beta chains appeared to be HLA-restricted, and the HLA associations seemed to be driven largely by CMV exposure. According to the authors, the approach could potentially be generalized to other disease states and immunological phenotypes. Sequencing depth was assumed to be roughly uniform across donors in the presence/absence analyses, though that assumption may not hold.

Libraries were prepared through the immunoSEQ multiplex PCR assay. A mixture of 60 forward primers for TCR Vbeta segments and 13 reverse primers for TCR Jbeta segments was used in the multiplex PCR. The CDR3 region of rearranged TCR beta genes was amplified from genomic DNA by a multiplex PCR assay. The amplified TCR beta libraries were sequenced on the Illumina HiSeq System as 87-base-pair reads. Concerning the study's data processing: Across the 600 to 700 repertoires, a later analysis counted some 80 million unique TCR beta chains, some 11 million of which were shared by at least two donors. To remove PCR and sequencing errors, raw reads were error-corrected and collapsed into unique sequences using a nearest-neighbor algorithm that merged closely related sequences. V, D and J gene segments were assigned by aligning CDR3 sequences to IMGT reference sequences. For a sequence to be retained, a match of at least six nucleotides was required to both a V gene segment and a J gene segment. A rearrangement was called productive if the CDR3 had no stop codons and remained in frame with V and J, and every other rearrangement was called non-productive. CDR3 was defined by IMGT convention, running from the second conserved V-encoded cysteine to the conserved J-encoded phenylalanine. In an earlier analysis of roughly 580 of the donors, sequences lacking an unambiguous match to a single V gene segment were excluded. An earlier analysis of several hundred of the donors called V segments functional above 56.7% productive rearrangements and segregating when the between-donor standard deviation exceeded 5%. To diagnose cytomegalovirus status from the catalog of TCR beta chain sequences, a statistical classification framework was built. In a later analysis, TCR nucleotide sequences were compared against IMGT/GENE-DB human TR gene sequences so that V and J genes could be assigned. Using the TCRdist pipeline, a later analysis assigned CDR3 sequences along with most-parsimonious VDJ recombination scenarios. In a later analysis, each TCR beta chain was defined by its CDR3 amino acid sequence together with its V-gene family, and reads lacking a unique V-gene family were excluded. To address suspected cross-contamination and a sequencing artifact, a later analysis removed 592 highly shared, low-generation-probability nucleotide sequences. In a later analysis, a clonal expansion index was calculated for each public chain from normalized within-repertoire ranks of inferred template counts. A later analysis computed generation probabilities with a VDJ recombination model fitted to out-of-frame rearrangements, and checked the results against IGoR. Hypergeometric tests were used in a later analysis to score TCR-TCR, TCR-HLA and TCR-CMV co-occurrence, with a repertoire-size bias correction applied to the TCR pairs. A later analysis estimated false discovery rates by permuting HLA or CMV assignments 20 times. In a later analysis, co-occurring TCRs were grouped with DBSCAN, and TCRdist sequence similarity was added when clustering was performed within HLA-allele-positive subsets. For co-occurrence clustering, repertoires with fewer than 30,000 or more than 120,000 public chains were excluded, along with roughly 5 repertoires with anomalous nucleotide sharing. Imported from immuneACCESS, the table was reduced by TCRdb to in-frame sequences with V and J called. These copies leave out some clones; in studies compared against another copy, an unresolved V gene accounts for under half, and the cause of the remainder is not known. D and trimming were read from the DNA, whereas the V and J calls and clone size are those reported in that table. This sample has under 150,000 clones in its table, and approximately 81% of those were observed once. The ten top clones hold about 0.74% of the sample.

This TCR was sampled from a young man in good health and CMV-seronegative. Sequenced sample: PBMCs.

The CDR3 reads CASSLDRSQRWPQHF. The DNA sequence is as follows: TGTGCCAGCAGCTTAGACAGGTCCCAAAGGTGGCCCCAGCATTTT. The V gene is TRBV11-2 and the J gene is TRBJ1-5; the D gene lacks a confident call. The V end loses 0 bases and the J end loses 9 bases, and a stretch of 15 bases separates them. Reading the germline V gene gives CDR1 SGHAT and CDR2 FQNNGV. Inclusive of the bounding cysteine and phenylalanine, the CDR3 is 15 residues long. Kept here is only the CDR3 DNA, which spans 45 bases and is read in frame from base 1.